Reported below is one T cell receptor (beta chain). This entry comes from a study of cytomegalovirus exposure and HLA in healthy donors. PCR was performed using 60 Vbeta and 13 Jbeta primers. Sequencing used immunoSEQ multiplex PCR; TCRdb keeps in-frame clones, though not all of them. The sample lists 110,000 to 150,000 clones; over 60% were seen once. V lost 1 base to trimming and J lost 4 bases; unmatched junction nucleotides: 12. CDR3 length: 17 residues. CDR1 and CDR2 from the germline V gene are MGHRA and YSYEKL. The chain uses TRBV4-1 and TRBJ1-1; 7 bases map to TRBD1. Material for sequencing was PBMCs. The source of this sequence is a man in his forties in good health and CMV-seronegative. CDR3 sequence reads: CASSQVGGRSRGTEAFF. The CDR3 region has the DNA TGCGCCAGCAGCCAAGTAGGGGGCCGCTCGCGTGGCACTGAAGCTTTCTTT.